The 27 T cell receptor beta chains reported below all come from one sample, sequenced in a study of blood T cell repertoires in COVID-19. Sequencing used immunoSEQ multiplex PCR; TCRdb keeps in-frame clones, though not all of them. The sample lists some 160,000 clones, roughly 80% occurring once. Sequencing was carried out using peripheral blood. Source of these receptors: a woman older than 75 with acute or convalescent COVID-19.

The chain uses TRBV5-1 and TRBJ2-1; tentatively, D is TRBD1 (6 bases). The CDR3 covers 14 residues. The germline V gene encodes CDR1 SGHRS and CDR2 YFSETQ. Trimming left V 4 bases short and J 0 bases short, with 8 bases between. CDR3 DNA sequence: TGCGCCAGCAGCGGACAGAGCTCCTACAATGAGCAGTTCTTC. This gives the protein CASSGQSSYNEQFF.

The chain recombines TRBV7-8 with TRBJ2-3; 7 nucleotides match TRBD1. The CDR3 is 15 amino acids. The germline V gene encodes CDR1 SGHVS and CDR2 FQNEAQ. Trimming took 5 bases from V and 3 from J; bases not matched to a gene: 8. CDR3 protein: CASSRDSLRTDTQYF. As DNA, the CDR3 is TGTGCCAGCAGCCGGGACAGCTTAAGGACAGATACGCAGTATTTT. Full variable domain (remainder filled in from reference TRBV7-8 and TRBJ2-3): GAGVSQSPRYKVAKRGQDVALRCDPISGHVSLFWYQQALGQGPEFLTYFQNEAQLDKSGLPSDRFFAERPEGSVSTLKIQRTQQEDSAVYLCASSRDSLRTDTQYFGPGTRLTVL.

V is TRBV7-2 and J is TRBJ1-3, with a possible D match to TRBD1 (5 bases). With 0 bases removed from V and 2 bases from J, the gap between germline ends came to 8 bases. CDR3 length: 15 amino acids. The germline gives CDR1 SGHTA, CDR2 FQGNSA. For the CDR3, the DNA is TGTGCCAGCAGCTTAGCCCCAGGGACTGGAAACACCATATATTTT. This codes for CASSLAPGTGNTIYF.

The chain has TRBV6-1 and TRBJ1-5; the D gene is possibly TRBD1 (5 bases). From germline, CDR1 is MNHNS and CDR2 SASEGT. Trimming removed 2 bases at V and 7 bases at J, with 12 bases between. This CDR3 has 14 residues. The CDR3 DNA sequence: TGTGCCAGCAGTGAAAGGGGCCCCGGACAGCCCCAGCATTTT. This sequence encodes CASSERGPGQPQHF.

The genes are TRBV4-1 and TRBJ1-5, with no clear D. From germline, CDR1 is MGHRA and CDR2 YSYEKL. The V end was cut by 5 bases, the J end by 4 bases, with 9 bases between. The CDR3 has 13 amino acids. The CDR3 nucleotides read TGCGCCAGCAGCAGGAGTTATAATCAGCCCCAGCATTTT. Residues: CASSRSYNQPQHF.

V gene TRBV9 combines with J gene TRBJ2-7, with D tentatively TRBD1 (6 bases). This CDR3 contains 15 residues. Per the germline V gene, CDR1 is SGDLS and CDR2 is YYNGEE. Between the trimmed V and J ends, which lost 0 bases and 4 bases, there was a span of 14 bases. The CDR3 is CASSVAGGVSYEQYF. As DNA, the CDR3 is TGTGCCAGCAGCGTAGCTGGGGGCGTCTCGTACGAGCAGTACTTC.

The V gene is TRBV28, the J gene TRBJ1-2; 10 positions match TRBD1. The CDR3 is 14 amino acids. V dropped 4 bases and J dropped 8; count of bases not matched to a gene: 7. The germline CDR1 and CDR2 sequences are MDHEN and SYDVKM. CDR3 sequence reads: CASSSTSDRGGYTF. The CDR3 nucleotides are TGTGCCAGCAGTTCCACCTCGGACAGGGGGGGCTACACCTTC.

Here the CDR3 reads CASSEDDRPRQPQHF. CDR3 coding DNA: TGTGCCAGCAGTGAAGACGACAGACCGCGCCAGCCCCAGCATTTT. The chain couples TRBV2 to TRBJ1-5; TRBD1 might be the D (5 bases). Germline CDR1 reads SNHLY; CDR2 reads FYNNEI. Trimming removed 1 base at V and 7 bases at J, with 14 bases between. This CDR3 comprises 15 residues.

The gene calls are TRBV7-9 and TRBJ2-6; 8 bases line up with TRBD1. Trimming took 2 bases from V and 2 from J; bases not matched to a gene: 11. Germline CDR1 SEHNR, CDR2 FQNEAQ (reference sequence). This CDR3 comprises 19 residues. The CDR3 here is CASSLIAGGMSTGANVLTF. The CDR3 coding sequence is TGTGCCAGCAGCTTAATTGCAGGGGGCATGAGCACTGGGGCCAACGTCCTGACTTTC.

This clone was observed once. The chain joins TRBV18 to TRBJ1-1; D may be TRBD1 (5 bases). Germline-derived CDR1 and CDR2 are KGHSH and LQKENI. This CDR3 is 14 amino acids long. The ends were cut back, 2 bases at V and 0 bases at J, with 7 bases in the middle. CDR3 DNA sequence: TGTGCCAGCTCACCAGCGACAGTGAACACTGAAGCTTTCTTT. Encoded protein: CASSPATVNTEAFF.

This clone showed up just a few times. The chain couples TRBV2 to TRBJ2-7, with TRBD1 identical over 7 bases. The CDR3 is 16 residues long. Germline trimming cut 2 bases from V and 0 bases from J; bases unmatched to any gene: 7. From germline, CDR1 is SNHLY and CDR2 FYNNEI. The CDR3 DNA is TGTGCCAGCAGTGAACTAACAGGGGTGGGCTCCTACGAGCAGTACTTC. Amino acids: CASSELTGVGSYEQYF.

This chain uses TRBV3-1 (or the pseudogene TRBV3-2) with TRBJ2-1, with 10 bases fitting TRBD2. Germline loops: CDR1 LGHDT, CDR2 YNNKEL (reference sequence). V was pared by 1 base and J by 7 bases, with 10 bases of the junction left unmatched. This CDR3 contains 17 residues. CDR3 sequence: CASSQGPLAGVRNEQFF. The CDR3 coding sequence is TGTGCCAGCAGCCAAGGCCCTCTAGCGGGAGTGCGTAATGAGCAGTTCTTC.

The rearrangement links TRBV4-1 to TRBJ2-5; 8 nucleotides align to TRBD1. V lost 4 bases, J lost 5 bases, and 9 bases stayed unmatched. This CDR3 is built from 15 residues. Looked up from germline, CDR1 is MGHRA and CDR2 is YSYEKL. DNA of the CDR3: TGCGCCAGCAGCCTACGACAGGGGCGGGTGGAGACCCAGTACTTC. Translating it yields CASSLRQGRVETQYF.

V is TRBV2 and J is TRBJ2-7; D possibly corresponds to TRBD1 (6 bases). The CDR3 runs to 12 residues. Germline V CDR1 and CDR2: SNHLY, FYNNEI. Trimming cost V 2 bases and J 4 bases, with 6 bases left between them. The CDR3: CASSERGYEQYF. The CDR3 DNA is TGTGCCAGCAGTGAAAGGGGGTACGAGCAGTACTTC.

The chain employs TRBV5-1 and TRBJ1-1; D not certain. Per germline, CDR1 SGHRS and CDR2 YFSETQ. CDR3 length: 14 amino acids. V was trimmed by 5 bases and J by 1 base, leaving 12 bases between them. The CDR3 nucleotides read TGCGCCAGCAGGGAGTGGGTCCAGAACACTGAAGCTTTCTTT. Translation: CASREWVQNTEAFF.

The chain is built from TRBV28 and TRBJ2-7, with 8 bases that match TRBD2. The ends lost 8 bases at V and 2 bases at J; junction bases unmatched: 8. The CDR3 runs 14 residues. Per the germline V gene, CDR1 is MDHEN and CDR2 is SYDVKM. The CDR3 sequence is CASLRGGLAYEQYF. Here the CDR3 DNA reads TGTGCCAGCCTTCGGGGGGGACTAGCCTACGAGCAGTACTTC.

The chain joins TRBV7-2 to TRBJ2-7, with TRBD1 matching over 11 bases. Germline V CDR1 and CDR2: SGHTA, FQGNSA. The CDR3 is 13 amino acids. J was trimmed by 5 bases and V by 5 bases; bases with no gene match: 2. The CDR3 sequence is CASSPGQGDEQYF. The CDR3 bases are TGTGCCAGCAGCCCGGGACAGGGGGACGAGCAGTACTTC.

This clone was found many times. The chain recombines TRBV5-1 with TRBJ1-2; no definite D call. V dropped 4 bases and J dropped 0 bases, with 19 bases sitting between them. The V gene's germline CDR1 is SGHRS and CDR2 YFSETQ. The CDR3 contains 17 residues. CDR3: CASSPGLPREANYGYTF. The CDR3 nucleotides are TGCGCCAGCAGCCCCGGACTCCCTCGAGAAGCTAACTATGGCTACACCTTC. Drawing the rest from reference TRBV5-1 and TRBJ1-2, the complete variable domain is KAGVTQTPRYLIKTRGQQVTLSCSPISGHRSVSWYQQTPGQGLQFLFEYFSETQRNKGNFPGRFSGRQFSNSRSEMNVSTLELGDSALYLCASSPGLPREANYGYTFGSGTRLTVV.

V is TRBV3-1 (or the pseudogene TRBV3-2) and J is TRBJ1-1, with TRBD1 as a possible D gene (6 bases). Trimming removed 4 bases at V and 7 bases at J, with 13 bases between. Germline V gene sequence: CDR1 LGHDT, CDR2 YNNKEL (reference sequence). The CDR3 spans 13 residues. DNA for the CDR3: TGTGCCAGCAGCCCAGGACAGTTTGTTGAAGCTTTCTTT. It translates to CASSPGQFVEAFF.

The V and J genes are TRBV16 and TRBJ2-7; D may be TRBD1 (6 bases). Germline-derived CDR1 and CDR2 are KGHSY and FQNENV. The CDR3 extends over 15 amino acids. The germline V and J ends were trimmed by 4 bases and 3 bases, with 16 bases remaining between them. Here the CDR3 DNA reads TGTGCCAGCAGCCGATTTACAGGGTCAAGCTACGAGCAGTACTTC. This gives the protein CASSRFTGSSYEQYF. Based on the CDR3 plus reference TRBV16 and TRBJ2-7, the full variable domain is GEEVAQTPKHLVRGEGQKAKLYCAPIKGHSYVFWYQQVLKNEFKFLISFQNENVFDETGMPKERFSAKCLPNSPCSLEIQATKLEDSAVYFCASSRFTGSSYEQYFGPGTRLTVT.

This clone appeared a few times. This chain uses TRBV7-9 with TRBJ2-5, with a weak D call TRBD2 (6 bases). CDR3 length: 11 residues. Trimming pared 11 bases from V and 4 bases from J, leaving 11 bases between. CDR1 and CDR2 (germline): SEHNR, FQNEAQ (reference sequence). CDR3 nucleotide sequence: TGTGCCGGCGTGGAGGGAGAGACCCAGTACTTC. Amino acid sequence: CAGVEGETQYF. Drawing the rest from reference TRBV7-9 and TRBJ2-5, the complete variable domain is DTGVSQNPRHKITKRGQNVTFRCDPISEHNRLYWYRQTLGQGPEFLTYFQNEAQLEKSRLLSDRFSAERPKGSFSTLEIQRTEQGDSAMYLCAGVEGETQYFGPGTRLLVL.

V and J are TRBV28 and TRBJ1-1; a weak D match, TRBD1 (5 bases). Trimming took 2 bases from V and 7 from J, leaving 8 bases between them. Per germline, CDR1 MDHEN and CDR2 SYDVKM. The CDR3 is 12 amino acids. The CDR3 loop reads CASSLKGFEAFF. For the CDR3, the DNA is TGTGCCAGCAGTTTAAAGGGGTTTGAAGCTTTCTTT.

The chain uses TRBV9 and TRBJ1-3; unclear D gene. The germline V and J ends were trimmed by 3 bases and 3 bases, with 7 bases remaining between them. The CDR3 is 13 amino acids. Per the germline V gene, CDR1 is SGDLS and CDR2 is YYNGEE. The CDR3 region has the DNA TGTGCCAGCAGCGGGACTGGTGGAAACACCATATATTTT. Translation: CASSGTGGNTIYF.

The chain couples TRBV5-1 to TRBJ2-1; 10 nucleotides agree with TRBD2. The junction had 6 bases not matched to a gene; V was cut back by 0 bases and J by 6 bases. The length of the CDR3 is 16 residues. Germline CDR1 and CDR2: SGHRS and YFSETQ. CDR3 DNA sequence: TGCGCCAGCAGCTTGGGGCTAGCGGGAGTAAGCAATGAGCAGTTCTTC. It is translated as CASSLGLAGVSNEQFF.

This chain uses TRBV2 with TRBJ1-1, with 10 positions matching TRBD1. Germline V gene data show CDR1 as SNHLY and CDR2 as FYNNEI. The CDR3 has 14 residues. V was clipped by 5 bases and J by 7 bases; unmatched bases: 7. The CDR3 loop reads CASSRQGATGEAFF. Here the CDR3 DNA reads TGTGCCAGCAGTAGACAGGGGGCGACGGGTGAAGCTTTCTTT.

This clone was seen only once. The chain combines TRBV21-1 with TRBJ2-5; TRBD1, the table's D call, was not compared with the DNA. TRBV21-1 is a pseudogene. The CDR3 has 17 residues. CDR3 protein: CASSKGLGRTGYETQYF. CDR3 coding DNA: TGTGCCAGCAGCAAAGGCCTGGGTAGGACAGGGTATGAGACCCAGTACTTC.

This sequence joins TRBV7-2 and TRBJ1-6; D perhaps matches TRBD1 (6 bases). Germline CDR1 and CDR2: SGHTA and FQGNSA. This CDR3 comprises 16 residues. V dropped 0 bases and J dropped 7 bases, with 13 bases sitting between them. CDR3 loop: CASSLAGQFANSPLHF. In DNA form, the CDR3 reads TGTGCCAGCAGCTTAGCCGGACAGTTCGCGAATTCACCCCTCCACTTT.